This T cell receptor (beta chain) was obtained from a study of CD4 T cell repertoires in COVID-19. Across the study: CFSE-low cells expanded 10 to 11 days with IL-2, then restimulated with other coronavirus spikes. Study findings and constraints: Suggested intraclonal diversification: top SARS-CoV-2-reactive clonotypes appeared in two or three memory subsets. Between about 6 and 27% of SARS-CoV-2 clonotypes also appeared in SARS-CoV and/or HKU1 spike cultures.

Sequencing was done directly on freshly isolated, uncultured memory T cells. There are 14 residues in the CDR3. Germline V gene lookup returns CDR1 SEHNR and CDR2 FQNEAQ (reference sequence). Trimming took 1 base from V and 10 from J; bases not matched to a gene: 5. Produced via immunoSEQ multiplex PCR; TCRdb's table is partial and in-frame only. The sample shows fewer than 30,000 clones, over 85% of them seen only once. A remark on this clone: The antigen remains undetermined.

This receptor was identified in a human donor who had COVID-19. Sequenced material: circulating follicular helper CD4+ T cells (cTfh) from blood, taken before the COVID-19 pandemic. This chain links TRBV7-9 with TRBJ1-5, with 9 bases fitting TRBD1. The CDR3 here is CASSLGQGGDPQHF. Written as DNA, the CDR3 is TGTGCCAGCAGCTTAGGACAGGGGGGGGATCCCCAGCATTTT.